This passage covers 5 T cell receptor beta chains from one sample sequenced in a study of CD8 T cells in ankylosing spondylitis (dated by TCRdb to 2015 to 2018). The method behind the library was 5' RACE. Instrument used: Illumina HiSeq 2500. The raw public data were reprocessed by TCRdb itself: fastp quality trimming at Q25, MiXCR clonotype calling, in-frame beta chains only. Every distinct CDR3 protein forms one entry, paired with its most common genes and DNA. This sample holds fewer than 80,000 distinct CDR3 sequences; roughly 5% were observed only once. Of the sample, roughly 2.3% falls within the top ten clones. Sequenced sample: blood, either unsorted or a sorted T cell fraction (not recorded which). Source of these receptors: a male donor with ankylosing spondylitis or in good health (not recorded which).

This clonotype was recorded many times. V usage is TRBV7-2 and J usage is TRBJ2-7; D unresolved. V shed 2 bases and J shed 3 bases, with 8 bases lying between them. Germline V gives CDR1 SGHTA, CDR2 FQGNSA. CDR3 length: 13 amino acids. CDR3 region: CASSLNRDYEQYF. CDR3 nucleotides: TGTGCCAGCAGCTTAAACAGAGACTACGAGCAGTACTTC.

In the case of this clonotype: This may stem from a read error, because a much larger clone lies one nucleotide away. The CDR3 loop reads CANSEMAGGMDTQYF. The CDR3 region has the DNA TGTGCCAACAGTGAAATGGCGGGGGGCATGGATACGCAGTATTTT. The chain employs TRBV2 and TRBJ2-3; 8 nucleotides line up with TRBD2. Germline values: CDR1 SNHLY, CDR2 FYNNEI. The CDR3 has 15 amino acids.

The table lists this clonotype with many counts. V is TRBV29-1 and J is TRBJ2-5; D not certain. The V gene lost 6 bases and the J gene lost 0 bases, with 8 bases spanning the gap. Germline CDR1 and CDR2: SQVTM and ANQGSEA. CDR3 size: 12 residues. The CDR3 sequence: CSVGPYQETQYF. CDR3 bases: TGCAGCGTCGGACCATACCAAGAGACCCAGTACTTC. Full variable domain (remainder filled in from reference TRBV29-1 and TRBJ2-5): SAVISQKPSRDICQRGTSLTIQCQVDSQVTMMFWYRQQPGQSLTLIATANQGSEATYESGFVIDKFPISRPNLTFSTLTVSNMSPEDSSIYLCSVGPYQETQYFGPGTRLLVL.

This clonotype was counted at least ten times. The chain employs TRBV5-1 and TRBJ2-5, with unresolved D. Germline loops: CDR1 SGHRS, CDR2 YFSETQ. With 1 base removed from V and 1 base from J, the gap between germline ends came to 2 bases. The CDR3 consists of 12 residues. CDR3 loop: CASSLIQETQYF. The CDR3 coding sequence is TGCGCCAGCAGCTTGATCCAAGAGACCCAGTACTTC.

In its sample, this clonotype was seen many times. This chain joins TRBV5-1 and TRBJ2-3; possibly TRBD2 for D (5 bases). This CDR3 has 15 residues. CDR1 is SGHRS, CDR2 YFSETQ, per germline. The germline V and J ends were trimmed by 1 base and 2 bases, with 11 bases remaining between them. The CDR3 reads CASSLSTTNTDTQYF. The CDR3 DNA follows: TGCGCCAGCAGCTTGAGTACGACTAACACAGATACGCAGTATTTT.